This T cell receptor beta chain was identified during a study of blood T cell repertoires in COVID-19. Sequenced by immunoSEQ multiplex PCR; TCRdb stores in-frame clones only, minus some. Here the sample spans approximately 210,000 clones, 82% being singletons. Only one count was recorded for this clone. The CDR3 sequence is 16 residues long. The V gene's germline CDR1 is MNHEY and CDR2 SVGAGI. V was shortened by 0 bases and J by 2 bases, with 11 bases between the two germline ends. The chain links TRBV6-5 to TRBJ2-4; D might be TRBD2 (6 bases). Input material: PBMCs or T cells enriched from blood (not recorded which). The sequence was obtained from a woman aged 60-75 years who had recovered from COVID-19. The CDR3 is CASSYSGRGTKNIQYF. CDR3 nucleotides: TGTGCCAGCAGTTACTCGGGGCGGGGCACCAAAAACATTCAGTACTTC.